The 5 T cell receptor beta chains presented below share a single source sample, sequenced in a study of identical twins. From the 5' RACE reads, TCRdb called clonotypes with MiXCR, one entry per CDR3 protein. The sample holds hundreds of thousands of distinct CDR3 sequences, 8.5% to 9% seen once. This same sample was also part of a study on yellow fever vaccine responses in identical twins.

The specimen sequenced was PBMCs. These receptor sequences come from a woman aged 18 to 35 in good health.

The chain uses TRBV28 and TRBJ1-1, with D perhaps matching TRBD1 (5 bases). Between the trimmed V and J ends, which lost 4 bases and 1 base, there was a span of 13 bases. Germline CDR1 is MDHEN and CDR2 is SYDVKM. CDR3 length equals 15 residues. CDR3 nucleotide sequence: TGTGCCAGCAGTTCCCCCGGGACGGCGAACACTGAAGCTTTCTTT. This gives the protein CASSSPGTANTEAFF.

This clonotype appeared many times. The rearrangement joins TRBV14 to TRBJ2-1; D is unclear. Per the germline V gene, CDR1 is SGHDN and CDR2 is FVKESK. Trimming stripped 4 bases from V and 0 bases from J, with 13 bases between. The CDR3 extends over 16 amino acids. CDR3 protein: CASSPSGPRSYNEQFF. In nucleotides, the CDR3 is TGTGCCAGCAGCCCCTCGGGCCCTCGCTCCTACAATGAGCAGTTCTTC.

This clonotype was seen a few times. The chain carries TRBV12-3 or TRBV12-4 and TRBJ2-2; 12 bases map to TRBD1. The CDR3 is 16 residues long. Unmatched junction bases numbered 5, after V lost 3 bases and J lost 6 bases. CDR3: CASSFVGTGGSGELFF. Here the CDR3 DNA reads TGTGCCAGCAGTTTTGTAGGGACAGGGGGCTCCGGGGAGCTGTTTTTT.

The chain has TRBV6-6 and TRBJ2-7, with 9 bases fitting TRBD1. The CDR3 is 13 residues long. Germline V lookup: CDR1 MNHNY, CDR2 SVGAGI (reference sequence). V was pared by 10 bases and J by 2 bases, with 6 bases of the junction left unmatched. CDR3 sequence: CATGQGNPYEQYF. Here the CDR3 DNA reads TGTGCCACCGGACAGGGGAACCCCTACGAGCAGTACTTC.

This clonotype was recorded at least ten times. V is TRBV5-1 and J is TRBJ1-1, with D possibly TRBD1 on 6 matching bases. This CDR3 is built from 14 residues. Trimming shortened V by 4 bases and J by 2 bases, and 12 bases separated the two germline ends. Germline CDR1 is SGHRS and CDR2 is YFSETQ. CDR3 nucleotide sequence: TGCGCCAGCAGCAGGAGGACAGCTAACACTGAAGCTTTCTTT. Amino acid sequence: CASSRRTANTEAFF.